The present T cell receptor (beta chain) was sequenced within a study of T cells after yellow fever vaccination. As regards this clonotype: Its antigen is not known.

Germline V gives CDR1 LGHDT, CDR2 YNNKEL (reference sequence). Trimming pared 3 bases from V and 0 bases from J, leaving 14 bases between. CDR3 length: 16 residues. In making TCR cDNA, 5'RACE template switching added a universal primer site and UMIs to it. Via MiXCR, TCRdb re-called the 5' RACE reads, giving one row per CDR3 protein. The repertoire holds about 370,000 distinct CDR3 sequences, with 11% as singletons. Regarding the study as a whole: Only a small proportion of the clonotypes turned up in both the CD4 and the CD8 compartments, likely arising from convergent recombination. Abundant clonotypes from the bulk population could contaminate FACS-sorted repertoires. Peaking on day 5 versus 15, the secondary response was faster but weaker.

Source: PBMCs, taken on the day of the first yellow fever vaccination. This TCR came from a man younger than 35 who received the YFV17D yellow fever vaccine. The rearrangement links TRBV3-1 to TRBJ1-1; D unresolved. CDR3 bases: TGTGCCAGCAGCCAGGGCTTCCTATCAATGAACACTGAAGCTTTCTTT. Protein product: CASSQGFLSMNTEAFF.